This T cell receptor beta chain was recovered during a study of neurological immune-mediated disorders. Time point given: longitudinal time-point 2. PBMCs numbering 2 million and stored at -80 C yielded the unsorted libraries. The making of cDNA relied on 5'RACE with 10-nucleotide random UMIs. Every sequencing run produced over 160 million TCR-beta sequences that came from 15-18 subjects. TCRdb redid the calling of the 5' RACE reads with MiXCR, one entry per CDR3 protein. Among some 60,000 distinct CDR3 sequences listed, roughly 9.8% were seen once. This clonotype was seen at least ten times. Germline V lookup: CDR1 DFQATT, CDR2 SNEGSKA (reference sequence). After removal of 1 base from V and 4 bases from J, the junction contained 5 bases not matched to a gene. The CDR3 loop spans 15 amino acids.

The chain uses TRBV20-1 and TRBJ2-3; 10 bases line up with TRBD2. Sequenced input: PBMCs. This TCR derives from a young man in good health. CDR3 sequence: CSARGLAGDSDTQYF. In DNA form, the CDR3 reads TGCAGTGCTAGAGGCCTAGCGGGAGATTCAGATACGCAGTATTTT.